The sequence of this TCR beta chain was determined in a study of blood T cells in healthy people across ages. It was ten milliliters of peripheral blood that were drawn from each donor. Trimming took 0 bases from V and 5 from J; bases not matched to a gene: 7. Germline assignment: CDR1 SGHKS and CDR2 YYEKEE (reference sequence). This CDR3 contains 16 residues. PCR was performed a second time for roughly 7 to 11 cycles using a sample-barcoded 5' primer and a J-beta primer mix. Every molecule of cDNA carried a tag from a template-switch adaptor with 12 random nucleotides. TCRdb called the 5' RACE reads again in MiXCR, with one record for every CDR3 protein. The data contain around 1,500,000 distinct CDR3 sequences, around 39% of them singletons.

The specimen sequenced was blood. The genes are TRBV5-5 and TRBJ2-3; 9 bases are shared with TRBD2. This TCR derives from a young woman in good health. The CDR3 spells CASSLAPRGGKDTQYF. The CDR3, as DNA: TGTGCCAGCAGCTTGGCCCCGCGGGGGGGCAAAGATACGCAGTATTTT.